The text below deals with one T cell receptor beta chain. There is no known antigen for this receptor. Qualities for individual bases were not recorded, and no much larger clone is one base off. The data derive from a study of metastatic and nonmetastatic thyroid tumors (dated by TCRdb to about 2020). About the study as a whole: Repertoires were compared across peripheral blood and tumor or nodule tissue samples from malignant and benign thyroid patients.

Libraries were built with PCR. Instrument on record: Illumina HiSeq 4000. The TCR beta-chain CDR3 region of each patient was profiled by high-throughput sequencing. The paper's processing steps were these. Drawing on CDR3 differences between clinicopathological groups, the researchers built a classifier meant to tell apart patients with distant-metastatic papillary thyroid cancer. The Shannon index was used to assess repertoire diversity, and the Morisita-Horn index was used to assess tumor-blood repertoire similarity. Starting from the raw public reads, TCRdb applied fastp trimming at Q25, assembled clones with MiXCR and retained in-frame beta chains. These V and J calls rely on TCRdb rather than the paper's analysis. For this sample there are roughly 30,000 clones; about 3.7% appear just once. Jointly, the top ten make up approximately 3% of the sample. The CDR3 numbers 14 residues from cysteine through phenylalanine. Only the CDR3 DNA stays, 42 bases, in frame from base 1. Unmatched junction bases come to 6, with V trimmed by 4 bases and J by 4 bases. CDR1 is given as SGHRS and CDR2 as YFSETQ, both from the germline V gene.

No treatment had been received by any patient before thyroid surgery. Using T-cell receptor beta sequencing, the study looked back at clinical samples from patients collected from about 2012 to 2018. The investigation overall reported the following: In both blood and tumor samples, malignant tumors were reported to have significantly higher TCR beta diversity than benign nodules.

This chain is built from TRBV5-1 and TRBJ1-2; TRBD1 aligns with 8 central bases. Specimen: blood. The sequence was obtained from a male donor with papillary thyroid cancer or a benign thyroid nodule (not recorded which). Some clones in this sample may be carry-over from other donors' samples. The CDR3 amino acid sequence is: CASSPGDRTYGYTF. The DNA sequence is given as TGCGCCAGCAGCCCGGGGGACAGGACCTATGGCTACACCTTC. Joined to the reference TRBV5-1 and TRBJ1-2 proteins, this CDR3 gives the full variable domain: KAGVTQTPRYLIKTRGQQVTLSCSPISGHRSVSWYQQTPGQGLQFLFEYFSETQRNKGNFPGRFSGRQFSNSRSEMNVSTLELGDSALYLCASSPGDRTYGYTFGSGTRLTVV.